What follows are 30 T cell receptor beta chains derived from one specimen sequenced in a study of liver allograft versus peripheral blood T cells (dated by TCRdb to the early 2020s). With respect to the entire study: The study compared T cell receptor repertoires found within transplanted livers against repertoires in the peripheral blood of liver transplant recipients.

Sequencing instrument: Illumina MiSeq. Clones were called with MiXCR by TCRdb after fastp trimmed the public reads at Q25, and only in-frame beta chains were retained. Entries are consolidated by CDR3 protein sequence, retaining the most common genes and DNA. The sample table shows 9,000 to 9,500 distinct CDR3 sequences, and around 21% are seen once. Jointly, the top ten make up 4.5% to 6% of the sample. The receptor source for this set is a human patient who had a liver transplant. In transplant recipients, some T cells may be of donor rather than host origin.

This clonotype was seen at least ten times. The chain uses TRBV9 and TRBJ1-4; 9 bases line up with TRBD1. V dropped 2 bases and J dropped 2; count of bases not matched to a gene: 1. The CDR3 covers 15 residues. CDR1 is SGDLS and CDR2 is YYNGEE in the germline V gene. The CDR3 reads CASSVGQGTNEKLFF. CDR3 coding DNA: TGTGCCAGCAGCGTCGGACAGGGGACTAATGAAAAACTGTTTTTT.

This clonotype occurred a few times. J is TRBJ2-3 and V is TRBV20-1; 7 nucleotides line up with TRBD1. V trimming: 0 bases; J trimming: 2 bases; junction bases outside the gene matches: 8. CDR1 and CDR2 (germline): DFQATT, SNEGSKA (reference sequence). The CDR3 consists of 16 residues. The CDR3, as DNA: TGCAGTGCTAGAGATCCTGGCAGGGGGTTCACAGATACGCAGTATTTT. Its protein is CSARDPGRGFTDTQYF.

This clonotype turned up a few times. This chain uses TRBV27 with TRBJ2-3; 9 bases match TRBD1. V lost 5 bases, J lost 3 bases, and 12 bases stayed unmatched. The CDR3 extends over 17 amino acids. The germline gives CDR1 MNHEY, CDR2 SMNVEV (reference sequence). CDR3 in amino acids: CASSRPGQGKATDTQYF. Written as DNA, the CDR3 is TGTGCCAGCAGTCGTCCGGGACAGGGCAAAGCAACAGATACGCAGTATTTT.

The gene calls are TRBV14 and TRBJ1-6; D uncertain. In germline, CDR1 is SGHDN, CDR2 FVKESK. The germline V and J ends were trimmed by 2 bases and 7 bases, with 3 bases remaining between them. The CDR3 covers 12 residues. CDR3 sequence reads: CASSQINSPLHF. The CDR3 coding sequence is TGTGCCAGCAGCCAAATAAATTCACCCCTCCACTTT.

In this sample, this clonotype turned up many times. The rearrangement links TRBV9 to TRBJ2-1; 12 bases agree with TRBD2. Germline CDR1 SGDLS, CDR2 YYNGEE. The CDR3 covers 15 residues. The V gene end was trimmed by 2 bases and the J gene end by 4 bases; junction bases not matched to a gene: 1. CDR3: CASSVGLAGYNEQFF. CDR3 nucleotides: TGTGCCAGCAGCGTGGGACTAGCGGGTTACAATGAGCAGTTCTTC.

This clonotype was counted between two and nine times. The chain is built from TRBV11-2 and TRBJ1-3; D may be TRBD1 (5 bases). From germline, CDR1 is SGHAT and CDR2 FQNNGV. This CDR3 contains 16 residues. V gave up 0 bases and J gave up 0 bases, with 9 bases separating them. CDR3 protein: CASSLDWQGSGNTIYF. The CDR3, as DNA: TGTGCCAGCAGCTTAGATTGGCAGGGCTCTGGAAACACCATATATTTT.

This clonotype occurred a few times. The V and J genes are TRBV7-9 and TRBJ2-1; weak D call: TRBD2 (7 bases). V lost 8 bases and J 6 bases, leaving 14 bases between the germline ends. Germline V gene data show CDR1 as SEHNR and CDR2 as FQNEAQ (reference sequence). The length of the CDR3 is 13 residues. The CDR3 coding sequence is TGTGCCAGCGGGAAGGCGGGGGCCAATGAGCAGTTCTTC. Protein sequence: CASGKAGANEQFF.

A few counts support this clonotype. The gene calls are TRBV20-1 and TRBJ2-5; TRBD2 aligns across 13 bases. Germline V gives CDR1 DFQATT, CDR2 SNEGSKA (reference sequence). V shed 2 bases, J shed 4 bases, and the junction held 4 bases outside the gene matches. The CDR3 covers 15 residues. CDR3 sequence (DNA): TGCAGTGCTAGACCGGGGACTAGCGGGATAGAGACCCAGTACTTC. Translation: CSARPGTSGIETQYF.

Details on this clonotype: Possible read error: a much larger clone is one base away. The chain employs TRBV6-5 and TRBJ1-2, with TRBD1 as a possible D gene (5 bases). Germline values: CDR1 MNHEY, CDR2 SVGAGI. This CDR3 comprises 12 residues. DNA of the CDR3: TGTGCCAGCAGTCCGACAGACTATAGCTACACCTTC. It codes for CASSPTDYSYTF.

By sample fraction, this clonotype is medium-sized. The rearrangement links TRBV19 to TRBJ2-6, with D perhaps TRBD1 (6 bases). V lost 7 bases, J lost 2 bases, and 18 bases lay in between. The CDR3 is 17 amino acids. CDR1 and CDR2 (germline): LNHDA, SQIVND (reference sequence). DNA for the CDR3: TGTGCCAGTAATCGGGGCGCCAACAGGGCTGGGGCCAACGTCCTGACTTTC. This gives the protein CASNRGANRAGANVLTF.

This clonotype was counted many times. The chain is built from TRBV30 and TRBJ1-2; D is undetermined. Germline V gives CDR1 GTSNPN, CDR2 SVGIG (reference sequence). The CDR3 has 14 amino acids. Trimming stripped 0 bases from V and 0 bases from J, with 8 bases between. CDR3 nucleotide sequence: TGTGCCTGGAGTGTAGGAGGGACTAACTATGGCTACACCTTC. Amino acids: CAWSVGGTNYGYTF. Together with reference TRBV30 and TRBJ1-2, the CDR3 gives the full variable domain: SQTIHQWPATLVQPVGSPLSLECTVEGTSNPNLYWYRQAAGRGLQLLFYSVGIGQISSEVPQNLSASRPQDRQFILSSKKLLLSDSGFYLCAWSVGGTNYGYTFGSGTRLTVV.

This clonotype rates as medium-sized (0.01 to 0.1%). The V call is TRBV18, the J call TRBJ1-2; D unresolved. The CDR3 is 14 residues long. Trimming left V 5 bases short and J 4 bases short, with 14 bases between. Germline CDR1 and CDR2: KGHSH and LQKENI. The CDR3 sequence: CASSETPAIYGYTF. The CDR3 region has the DNA TGTGCCAGCTCAGAGACACCAGCTATCTATGGCTACACCTTC.

The genes are TRBV5-6 and TRBJ2-3, with 7 bases lining up with TRBD1. This CDR3 has 17 amino acids. J was trimmed by 0 bases and V by 3 bases; bases with no gene match: 10. Germline values: CDR1 SGHDT, CDR2 YYEEEE. DNA for the CDR3: TGTGCCAGCAGCTACCGGACAGGCGGCGGCAGCACAGATACGCAGTATTTT. Its translation is CASSYRTGGGSTDTQYF.

This clonotype was detected only a few times. The chain links TRBV19 to TRBJ1-5; no reliable D call. CDR3 length equals 11 residues. Germline assignment: CDR1 LNHDA and CDR2 SQIVND (reference sequence). The V end lost 5 bases, the J end lost 9 bases, and 8 bases lay between the germline ends. CDR3 DNA sequence: TGTGCCAGTAGTTCGACGGGGCCCCAGCATTTT. It codes for CASSSTGPQHF.

This clonotype is medium-sized. The chain couples TRBV27 to TRBJ1-2; D is perhaps TRBD1 (5 bases). The V gene lost 1 base and the J gene lost 5 bases, with 17 bases spanning the gap. CDR3 length: 16 amino acids. Germline values: CDR1 MNHEY, CDR2 SMNVEV (reference sequence). The CDR3 bases are TGTGCCAGCAGTTTATACTCTGGGACTTTAGGGTATGGCTACACCTTC. Translation: CASSLYSGTLGYGYTF.

This clonotype has ten or more counts. The chain has TRBV24-1 and TRBJ1-5; 7 nucleotides line up with TRBD1. The CDR3 covers 14 residues. Germline loops: CDR1 KGHDR, CDR2 SFDVKD. Trimming removed 4 bases from V and 7 bases from J; junction bases left unmatched: 6. The DNA of the CDR3 is TGTGCCACCAGTGAGTCGACAGGGTTCCAGCCCCAGCATTTT. Translating gives CATSESTGFQPQHF.

This clonotype is medium-sized. The chain links TRBV18 to TRBJ2-7; TRBD2 agrees at 9 bases. V gave up 2 bases and J gave up 0 bases; unmatched junction bases: 8. Germline loops: CDR1 KGHSH, CDR2 LQKENI. The length of the CDR3 is 17 residues. This chain's CDR3 is CASSPTRLAVSSYEQYF. The CDR3 bases are TGTGCCAGCTCACCAACCAGACTAGCGGTAAGCTCCTACGAGCAGTACTTC.

The genes are TRBV20-1 and TRBJ2-3; 8 bases agree with TRBD2. With 6 bases clipped from V and 2 bases from J, the junction kept 13 bases outside the gene matches. Germline V gene lookup returns CDR1 DFQATT and CDR2 SNEGSKA (reference sequence). CDR3 size: 16 residues. The chain's CDR3 is CSARGLRGVHTDTQYF. CDR3 DNA sequence: TGCAGTGCCAGGGGTTTGCGGGGGGTACACACAGATACGCAGTATTTT.

J is TRBJ1-3 and V is TRBV6-5; D ambiguous. There are 11 residues in the CDR3. V lost 5 bases to trimming and J lost 6 bases, with 5 bases between them. Germline V CDR1 and CDR2: MNHEY, SVGAGI. CDR3 nucleotides: TGTGCCAGCAGTGACCAAAACACCATATATTTT. It is translated as CASSDQNTIYF.

V gene TRBV19 combines with J gene TRBJ1-5; possible D gene TRBD1, 6 bases. The CDR3 spans 15 residues. CDR1 is LNHDA and CDR2 is SQIVND in the germline V gene (reference sequence). Trimming left V 7 bases short and J 3 bases short, with 16 bases between. For the CDR3, the DNA is TGTGCCAGTAACCAGGGGCGCCGGGCCAATCAGCCCCAGCATTTT. It specifies CASNQGRRANQPQHF.

By frequency in the sample, this clonotype is medium-sized. J is TRBJ2-7 and V is TRBV18; 8 nucleotides agree with TRBD2. The trim removed 10 bases at V and 3 bases at J, leaving 8 bases unmatched. Per germline, CDR1 KGHSH and CDR2 LQKENI. The CDR3 is made up of 13 amino acids. CDR3 sequence (DNA): TGTGCCACCCGGGGGGGAGGTAACTACGAGCAGTACTTC. Protein product: CATRGGGNYEQYF.

This clonotype was recorded a few times. The genes are TRBV30 and TRBJ1-1, with TRBD1 matching over 8 bases. CDR3 size: 13 residues. V shed 5 bases and J 1 base; nucleotides not matched to a gene: 3. CDR1 is GTSNPN and CDR2 is SVGIG in the germline V gene (reference sequence). The CDR3 loop reads CAWLDRGNTEAFF. The CDR3 coding sequence is TGTGCCTGGTTAGACAGGGGGAACACTGAAGCTTTCTTT.

This clonotype qualifies as medium-sized. V and J are TRBV7-2 and TRBJ2-5, with 8 bases that match TRBD1. This CDR3 region has 14 residues. Germline V lookup: CDR1 SGHTA, CDR2 FQGNSA. Germline trimming cut 1 base from V and 7 bases from J; bases unmatched to any gene: 5. CDR3 residues: CASSLGAGGATQYF. CDR3 sequence (DNA): TGTGCCAGCAGCTTAGGGGCAGGGGGCGCGACCCAGTACTTC.

A word on this clonotype: This clone may be a read error of a much larger clone one base away. The gene calls are TRBV18 and TRBJ1-1, with 11 bases identical to TRBD1. The length of the CDR3 is 16 residues. Germline V gene data show CDR1 as KGHSH and CDR2 as LQKENI. CDR3 coding DNA: TGTGCCAGCTCACCTCGGACAGGGGGCTCGAACGCTGAAGCTTTCTTT. The encoded protein is CASSPRTGGSNAEAFF. Looking up the rest from reference TRBV18 and TRBJ1-1 gives the full variable domain: NAGVMQNPRHLVRRRGQEARLRCSPMKGHSHVYWYRQLPEEGLKFMVYLQKENIIDESGMPKERFSAEFPKEGPSILRIQQVVRGDSAAYFCASSPRTGGSNAEAFFGQGTRLTVV.

The rearrangement links TRBV27 to TRBJ1-3; D is uncertain. In germline, CDR1 is MNHEY, CDR2 SMNVEV (reference sequence). Trimming removed 1 base at V and 3 bases at J, with 4 bases between. This CDR3 is built from 13 residues. CDR3 protein: CASSLYSGNTIYF. CDR3 coding DNA: TGTGCCAGCAGTTTATACAGTGGAAACACCATATATTTT.

This clonotype is deemed medium-sized. The rearrangement joins TRBV29-1 to TRBJ1-2, with TRBD1 matching 8 bases. Per the germline V gene, CDR1 is SQVTM and CDR2 is ANQGSEA. V lost 7 bases, J lost 4 bases, and 2 bases stayed unmatched. The CDR3 has 11 residues. CDR3 in DNA: TGCAGCGCAGGACAGGGCTATGGCTACACCTTC. It translates to CSAGQGYGYTF.

This clonotype is deemed medium-sized. The chain joins TRBV6-6 to TRBJ1-3; D gene unclear. Germline V lookup: CDR1 MNHNY, CDR2 SVGAGI (reference sequence). The CDR3 sequence is 13 residues long. Trimming took off 6 bases at V and 4 bases at J, with 10 bases between the two ends. As DNA, the CDR3 is TGTGCCAGCAGCCAGACGGCAGGAAACACCATATATTTT. Protein product: CASSQTAGNTIYF.

This clonotype was recorded at least ten times. CDR3 sequence reads: CASSFGREGKLFF. The CDR3 nucleotides are TGTGCCAGCAGTTTTGGGCGGGAAGGGAAACTGTTTTTT. This chain joins TRBV6-5 and TRBJ1-4; D ambiguous. CDR3 length: 13 residues. V lost 4 bases to trimming and J lost 11 bases, with 14 bases between them. CDR1 and CDR2 (germline): MNHEY, SVGAGI.

This clonotype occurred many times. V and J are TRBV19 and TRBJ2-3, with a weak D call TRBD2 (5 bases). Germline assignment: CDR1 LNHDA and CDR2 SQIVND (reference sequence). The CDR3 loop spans 15 amino acids. V shed 5 bases and J shed 0 bases, with 12 bases lying between them. CDR3 residues: CASSPLGLSTDTQYF. DNA for the CDR3: TGTGCCAGTAGTCCTCTAGGACTGAGCACAGATACGCAGTATTTT.

The chain combines TRBV6-1 with TRBJ2-7; either TRBD1 or TRBD2 may supply D (5 bases each). The CDR3 runs 14 residues. V lost 2 bases and J 2 bases, leaving 10 bases between the germline ends. Germline V gene sequence: CDR1 MNHNS, CDR2 SASEGT. The CDR3 spells CASSEMRGAYEQYF. CDR3 DNA: TGTGCCAGCAGTGAAATGAGGGGTGCCTACGAGCAGTACTTC.